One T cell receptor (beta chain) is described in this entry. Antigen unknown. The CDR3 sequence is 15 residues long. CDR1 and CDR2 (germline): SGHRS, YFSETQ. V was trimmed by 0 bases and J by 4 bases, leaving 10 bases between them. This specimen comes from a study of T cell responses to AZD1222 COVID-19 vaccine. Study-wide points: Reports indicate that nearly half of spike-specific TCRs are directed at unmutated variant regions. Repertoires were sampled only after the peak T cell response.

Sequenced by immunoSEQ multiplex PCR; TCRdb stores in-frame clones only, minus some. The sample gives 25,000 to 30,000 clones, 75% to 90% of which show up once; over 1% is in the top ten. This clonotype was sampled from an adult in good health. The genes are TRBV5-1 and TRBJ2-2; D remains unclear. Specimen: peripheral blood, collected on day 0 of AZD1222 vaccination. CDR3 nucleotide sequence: TGCGCCAGCAGCTTGGTTAGCCCAACCACCGGGGAGCTGTTTTTT. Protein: CASSLVSPTTGELFF. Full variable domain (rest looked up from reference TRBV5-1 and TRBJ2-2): KAGVTQTPRYLIKTRGQQVTLSCSPISGHRSVSWYQQTPGQGLQFLFEYFSETQRNKGNFPGRFSGRQFSNSRSEMNVSTLELGDSALYLCASSLVSPTTGELFFGEGSRLTVL.